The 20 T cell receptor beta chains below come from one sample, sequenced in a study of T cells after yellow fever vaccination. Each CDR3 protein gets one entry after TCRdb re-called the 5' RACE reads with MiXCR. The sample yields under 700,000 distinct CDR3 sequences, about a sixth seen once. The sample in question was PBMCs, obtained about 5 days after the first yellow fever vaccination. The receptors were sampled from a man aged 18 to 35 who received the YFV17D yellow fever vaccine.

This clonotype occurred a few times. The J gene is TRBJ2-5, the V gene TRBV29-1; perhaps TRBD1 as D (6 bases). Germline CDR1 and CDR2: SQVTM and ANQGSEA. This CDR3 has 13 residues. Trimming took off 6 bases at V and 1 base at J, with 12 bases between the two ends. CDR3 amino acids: CSVARDIQETQYF. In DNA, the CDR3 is TGCAGCGTAGCCCGGGACATCCAAGAGACCCAGTACTTC.

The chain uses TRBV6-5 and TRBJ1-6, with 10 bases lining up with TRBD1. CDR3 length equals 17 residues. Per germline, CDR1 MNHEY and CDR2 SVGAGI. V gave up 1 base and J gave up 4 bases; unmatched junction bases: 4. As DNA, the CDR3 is TGTGCCAGCAGTTACTTGGACAGGGGGGGGTATAATTCACCCCTCCACTTT. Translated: CASSYLDRGGYNSPLHF.

CDR3 DNA sequence: TGTGCCAGCAGTTCTACAACAGGGGGATCTAACTATGGCTACACCTTC. It encodes CASSSTTGGSNYGYTF. The rearrangement uses TRBV12-3 or TRBV12-4 and TRBJ1-2, with 8 bases lining up with TRBD1. Unmatched junction bases numbered 7, after V lost 4 bases and J lost 0 bases. CDR3 length: 16 amino acids.

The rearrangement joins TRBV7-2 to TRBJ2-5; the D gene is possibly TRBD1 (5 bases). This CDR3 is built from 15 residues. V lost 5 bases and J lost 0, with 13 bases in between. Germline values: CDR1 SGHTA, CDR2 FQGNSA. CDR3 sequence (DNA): TGTGCCAGCAGCAAGGGGCACTACTACCAAGAGACCCAGTACTTC. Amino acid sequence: CASSKGHYYQETQYF.

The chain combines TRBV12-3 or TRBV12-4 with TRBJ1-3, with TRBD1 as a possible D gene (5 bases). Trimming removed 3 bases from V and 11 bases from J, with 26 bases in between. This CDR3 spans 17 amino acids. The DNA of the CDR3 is TGTGCCAGCAGTTTTGACTGGGACGGGATTATGCGGCCCGCCATATATTTT. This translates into CASSFDWDGIMRPAIYF.

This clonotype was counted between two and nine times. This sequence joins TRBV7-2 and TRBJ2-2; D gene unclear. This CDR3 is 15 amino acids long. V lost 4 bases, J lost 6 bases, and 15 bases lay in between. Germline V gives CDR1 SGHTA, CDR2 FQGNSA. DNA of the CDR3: TGTGCCAGCAGCTCCGGGCTCCCCAAGGCCGGGGAGCTGTTTTTT. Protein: CASSSGLPKAGELFF.

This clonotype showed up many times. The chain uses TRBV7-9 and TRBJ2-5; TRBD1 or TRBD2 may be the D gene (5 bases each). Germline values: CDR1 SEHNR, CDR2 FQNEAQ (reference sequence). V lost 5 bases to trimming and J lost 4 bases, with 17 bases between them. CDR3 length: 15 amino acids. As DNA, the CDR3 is TGTGCCAGCAGCCTGCTAGGGACGTGGGGAGAGACCCAGTACTTC. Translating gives CASSLLGTWGETQYF.

CDR3 protein: CASSQDMANSGNTIYF. In DNA, the CDR3 is TGCGCCAGCAGCCAAGATATGGCGAACTCTGGAAACACCATATATTTT. This sequence joins TRBV4-3 and TRBJ1-3, with D hard to call. Germline V lookup: CDR1 LGHNA, CDR2 YSLEER. The V end lost 0 bases, the J end lost 0 bases, and 9 bases lay between the germline ends. The CDR3 spans 16 residues.

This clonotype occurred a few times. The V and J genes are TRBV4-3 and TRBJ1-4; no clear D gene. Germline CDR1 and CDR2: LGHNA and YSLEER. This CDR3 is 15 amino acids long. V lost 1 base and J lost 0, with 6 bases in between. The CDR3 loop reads CASSQGISTNEKLFF. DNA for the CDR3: TGCGCCAGCAGCCAAGGGATCTCAACTAATGAAAAACTGTTTTTT.

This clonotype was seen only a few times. The CDR3 region has the DNA TGCGCCAGCAGTGAGTTGGGGGATCAGCCCCAGCATTTT. Translation: CASSELGDQPQHF. The genes are TRBV10-2 and TRBJ1-5, with a possible D match to TRBD1 (5 bases). Germline CDR1 reads WSHSY; CDR2 reads SAAADI. V lost 1 base to trimming and J lost 5 bases, with 6 bases between them. The CDR3 is made up of 13 amino acids.

The CDR3 region has the DNA TGCAGTGCTAGAGACGCTAGCGGGGGGGGATACAATGAGCAGTTCTTC. Its protein is CSARDASGGGYNEQFF. This sequence joins TRBV20-1 and TRBJ2-1; 12 positions match TRBD2. Germline assignment: CDR1 DFQATT and CDR2 SNEGSKA (reference sequence). The CDR3 covers 16 residues. V lost 0 bases and J lost 4; bases outside the gene matches: 4.

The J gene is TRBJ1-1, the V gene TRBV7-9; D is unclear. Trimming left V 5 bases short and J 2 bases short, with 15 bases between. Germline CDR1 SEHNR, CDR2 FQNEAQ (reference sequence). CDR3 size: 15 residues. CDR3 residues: CASSPPGSVNTEAFF. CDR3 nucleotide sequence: TGTGCCAGCAGCCCCCCGGGGTCTGTTAACACTGAAGCTTTCTTT. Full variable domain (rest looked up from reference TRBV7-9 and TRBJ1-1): DTGVSQNPRHKITKRGQNVTFRCDPISEHNRLYWYRQTLGQGPEFLTYFQNEAQLEKSRLLSDRFSAERPKGSFSTLEIQRTEQGDSAMYLCASSPPGSVNTEAFFGQGTRLTVV.

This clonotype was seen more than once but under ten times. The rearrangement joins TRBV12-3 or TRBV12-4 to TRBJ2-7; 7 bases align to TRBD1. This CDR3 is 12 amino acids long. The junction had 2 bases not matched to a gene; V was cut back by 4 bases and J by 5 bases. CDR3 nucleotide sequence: TGTGCCAGCAGTTCAGGGGGACACGAGCAGTACGTC. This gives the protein CASSSGGHEQYV.

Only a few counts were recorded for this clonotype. The CDR3 region has the DNA TGTGCCACCAGTGATCCCGGACAGGGGACGTTCGGGGAGCTGTTTTTT. Amino acid sequence: CATSDPGQGTFGELFF. The rearrangement joins TRBV24-1 to TRBJ2-2, with 9 nucleotides matching TRBD1. Trimming cost V 3 bases and J 7 bases; bases outside gene matches: 8. This CDR3 is 16 amino acids long. Germline lookup yields CDR1 KGHDR and CDR2 SFDVKD.

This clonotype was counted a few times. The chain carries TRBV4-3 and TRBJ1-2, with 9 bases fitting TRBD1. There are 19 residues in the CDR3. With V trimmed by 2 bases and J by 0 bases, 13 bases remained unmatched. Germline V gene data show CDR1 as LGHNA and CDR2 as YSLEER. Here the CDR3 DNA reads TGCGCCAGCAGCCAACCCTGGGGGACAGGGAATCGAGCTAACTATGGCTACACCTTC. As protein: CASSQPWGTGNRANYGYTF.

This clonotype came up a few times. This CDR3 reads CASNPQREYSYNEQFF. For the CDR3, the DNA is TGTGCCAGCAATCCCCAGCGGGAATACTCCTACAATGAGCAGTTCTTC. V gene TRBV28 combines with J gene TRBJ2-1, with 7 bases identical to TRBD2. This CDR3 is built from 16 residues. CDR1 is MDHEN, CDR2 SYDVKM, per germline. V lost 7 bases and J lost 0; bases outside the gene matches: 9.

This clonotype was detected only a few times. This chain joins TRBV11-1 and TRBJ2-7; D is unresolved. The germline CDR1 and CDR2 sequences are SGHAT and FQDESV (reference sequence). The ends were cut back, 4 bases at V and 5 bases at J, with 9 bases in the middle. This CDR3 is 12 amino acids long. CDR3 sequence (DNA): TGTGCCAGCAGCTCGGCCCCCCACGAGCAGTACGTC. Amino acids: CASSSAPHEQYV.

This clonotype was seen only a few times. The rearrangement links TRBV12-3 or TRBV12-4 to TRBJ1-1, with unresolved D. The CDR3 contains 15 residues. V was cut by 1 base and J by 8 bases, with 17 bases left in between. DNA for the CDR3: TGTGCCAGCAGTTTAGGGCACACCCTGACGTCGGAAGCTTTCTTT. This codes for CASSLGHTLTSEAFF.

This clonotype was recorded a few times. DNA for the CDR3: TGTGCCAGCAGCTTAATTCACCTTCTGGGAGGCGTCGACAATGAGCAGTTCTTC. Protein: CASSLIHLLGGVDNEQFF. The chain is built from TRBV7-8 and TRBJ2-1; D perhaps matches TRBD2 (6 bases). V lost 2 bases, J lost 5 bases, and 22 bases lay in between. The CDR3 length is 18 residues. Per the germline V gene, CDR1 is SGHVS and CDR2 is FQNEAQ.

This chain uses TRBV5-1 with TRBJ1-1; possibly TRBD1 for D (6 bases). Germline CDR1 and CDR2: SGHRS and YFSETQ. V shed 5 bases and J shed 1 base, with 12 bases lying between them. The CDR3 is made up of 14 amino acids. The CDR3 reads CASRRGGWNTEAFF. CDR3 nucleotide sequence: TGCGCCAGCAGGAGGGGGGGTTGGAACACTGAAGCTTTCTTT.